The 20 T cell receptor beta chains below were found in one sample sequenced in a study of cytotoxic CD8 clonotypes in ibrutinib-treated CLL. Clones were sequenced by immunoSEQ multiplex PCR, and TCRdb holds only the in-frame ones, with some missing. The sample lists some 150,000 clones, roughly three quarters seen once, with roughly 13% in the top ten. Sequencing used PBMCs, obtained after 12 months of ibrutinib treatment. These TCRs come from a human donor with chronic lymphocytic leukemia.

The chain recombines TRBV28 with TRBJ1-1; D possibly corresponds to TRBD1 (6 bases). The CDR3 is 12 residues long. Trimming took off 3 bases at V and 11 bases at J, with 13 bases between the two ends. The germline V gene encodes CDR1 MDHEN and CDR2 SYDVKM. CDR3 nucleotide sequence: TGTGCCAGCAGTTTGCAGGGGTTGTTGGCTTTCTTT. The encoded protein is CASSLQGLLAFF.

J is TRBJ2-5 and V is TRBV5-5; 11 nucleotides agree with TRBD1. The CDR3 totals 15 residues. Germline V gene lookup returns CDR1 SGHKS and CDR2 YYEKEE (reference sequence). V gave up 5 bases and J gave up 1 base; unmatched junction bases: 4. Here the CDR3 DNA reads TGTGCCAGCAGGAGGGACAGGGGGATCCAAGAGACCCAGTACTTC. This sequence encodes CASRRDRGIQETQYF.

V usage is TRBV4-1 and J usage is TRBJ2-7, with D perhaps TRBD1 (5 bases). Germline V gene lookup returns CDR1 MGHRA and CDR2 YSYEKL. The CDR3 is 14 residues long. V was pared by 1 base and J by 2 bases, with 9 bases between. In nucleotides, the CDR3 is TGCGCCAGCAGCCAAGTGACAGAAACCTACGAGCAGTACTTC. As protein: CASSQVTETYEQYF.

Only a few counts were recorded for this clone. The CDR3 loop reads CASSLAVQPQSPEKLFF. The CDR3 DNA is TGTGCCAGCAGCTTAGCCGTCCAACCCCAAAGTCCGGAAAAACTGTTTTTT. The chain links TRBV7-2 to TRBJ1-4; unclear D gene. Trimming took off 0 bases at V and 8 bases at J, with 19 bases between the two ends. Per the germline V gene, CDR1 is SGHTA and CDR2 is FQGNSA. CDR3 length: 17 amino acids.

As for this clone: One junction end disagrees with the germline gene, perhaps due to a read error. This rearrangement joins TRBV25-1 to TRBJ1-2, with D perhaps matching TRBD1 (5 bases). The germline CDR1 and CDR2 sequences are MGHDK and SYGVNS. The CDR3 runs to 15 residues. CDR3 in DNA: TGTGCCGGCAGCCGAAACTATCAGGGACACTATGGCTACACCTTC. Its translation: CAGSRNYQGHYGYTF.

The chain links TRBV9 to TRBJ2-7; TRBD1 might be the D (5 bases). The V end lost 0 bases, the J end lost 1 base, and 14 bases lay between the germline ends. Germline values: CDR1 SGDLS, CDR2 YYNGEE. The CDR3 runs to 16 residues. In nucleotides, the CDR3 is TGTGCCAGCAGCGTAGGGGGCAGCCCAAAGTCCTACGAGCAGTACTTC. As protein: CASSVGGSPKSYEQYF.

This clone was seen more than once but under ten times. The chain has TRBV28 and TRBJ1-5, with 11 positions matching TRBD1. The CDR3 contains 17 residues. The germline V gene has CDR1 MDHEN and CDR2 SYDVKM. Trimming removed 5 bases from V and 6 bases from J; junction bases left unmatched: 12. The CDR3 DNA sequence: TGTGCCAGCAGTGACCCTTTTTCGGGACAGGGGGTTCAGCCCCAGCATTTT. Translated: CASSDPFSGQGVQPQHF.

DNA of the CDR3: TGTGCCAGCAGTAAACTTGGACGGTATGGCTACACCTTC. Protein: CASSKLGRYGYTF. The chain joins TRBV27 to TRBJ1-2, with D uncertain. Germline V CDR1 and CDR2: MNHEY, SMNVEV (reference sequence). The CDR3 is made up of 13 amino acids. The V and J ends lost 5 bases and 5 bases respectively, with 12 bases between them.

The chain has TRBV27 and TRBJ2-7; the D gene is possibly TRBD1 (6 bases). The germline V gene encodes CDR1 MNHEY and CDR2 SMNVEV (reference sequence). This CDR3 is 15 amino acids long. V was cut by 7 bases and J by 6 bases, with 22 bases left in between. The CDR3 region has the DNA TGTGCCAGCACCTCACTCATAAAAAACAGGGCCGAGCAGTACTTC. This codes for CASTSLIKNRAEQYF.

The genes are TRBV5-1 and TRBJ2-1, with TRBD1 matching 8 bases. From germline, CDR1 is SGHRS and CDR2 YFSETQ. The CDR3 covers 14 residues. V was pared by 4 bases and J by 9 bases, with 9 bases of the junction left unmatched. CDR3 in amino acids: CASSGQGNGGEQFF. Here the CDR3 DNA reads TGCGCCAGCAGCGGACAGGGTAATGGTGGTGAGCAGTTCTTC.

The rearrangement links TRBV13 to TRBJ2-6; D possibly uses TRBD1 or TRBD2 (5 bases each). The CDR3 has 15 residues. Trimming pared 4 bases from V and 6 bases from J, leaving 13 bases between. Per the germline V gene, CDR1 is PRHDT and CDR2 is FYEKMQ (reference sequence). DNA of the CDR3: TGTGCCAGCAGCTGGGGACCCGCGGTGGCCAACGTCCTGACTTTC. This encodes CASSWGPAVANVLTF.

The J gene is TRBJ2-5, the V gene TRBV9; D remains ambiguous. V shed 0 bases and J shed 1 base, with 7 bases lying between them. The germline gives CDR1 SGDLS, CDR2 YYNGEE. The CDR3 runs 14 residues. The CDR3 sequence: CASSVVAGQETQYF. The CDR3 DNA sequence: TGTGCCAGCAGCGTAGTTGCAGGCCAAGAGACCCAGTACTTC. The whole variable domain, filled in from reference TRBV9 and TRBJ2-5, reads DSGVTQTPKHLITATGQRVTLRCSPRSGDLSVYWYQQSLDQGLQFLIQYYNGEERAKGNILERFSAQQFPDLHSELNLSSLELGDSALYFCASSVVAGQETQYFGPGTRLLVL.

This chain joins TRBV4-3 and TRBJ2-3, with D possibly TRBD2 on 6 matching bases. The CDR3 loop spans 15 amino acids. Germline CDR1 and CDR2: LGHNA and YSLEER. V lost 4 bases to trimming and J lost 1 base, with 12 bases between them. CDR3: CASSRGVAGTDTQYF. The DNA for the CDR3 is TGCGCCAGCAGCCGGGGGGTAGCGGGCACAGATACGCAGTATTTT.

The chain carries TRBV5-1 and TRBJ1-4; TRBD1 matches at 9 bases. There are 15 residues in the CDR3. V lost 4 bases, J lost 7 bases, and 8 bases stayed unmatched. Germline loops: CDR1 SGHRS, CDR2 YFSETQ. CDR3 in amino acids: CASSIWTGVGEKLFF. For the CDR3, the DNA is TGCGCCAGCAGCATCTGGACAGGGGTGGGTGAAAAACTGTTTTTT.

This sequence joins TRBV6-5 and TRBJ2-7; 12 nucleotides match TRBD2. Germline-derived CDR1 and CDR2 are MNHEY and SVGAGI. The length of the CDR3 is 16 residues. V gave up 0 bases and J gave up 5 bases; unmatched junction bases: 5. The CDR3 DNA follows: TGTGCCAGCAGTTACTCTGCTAGCGGGAGGGCGGACGAGCAGTACTTC. Amino acid sequence: CASSYSASGRADEQYF.

This clone showed up just a few times. The gene calls are TRBV6-1 and TRBJ2-7; D possibly corresponds to TRBD2 (6 bases). The CDR3 length is 15 residues. V lost 8 bases and J lost 1, with 18 bases in between. The germline gives CDR1 MNHNS, CDR2 SASEGT. CDR3 in DNA: TGTGCCAGCTCAGATCGGCGGAGGGCGTCCTACGAGCAGTACTTC. Translating it yields CASSDRRRASYEQYF.

This sequence joins TRBV7-8 and TRBJ2-7; the match to TRBD2 covers 7 bases. The CDR3 is 14 amino acids. V gave up 3 bases and J gave up 7 bases; unmatched junction bases: 9. The germline gives CDR1 SGHVS, CDR2 FQNEAQ. The CDR3 sequence: CASSLGSGTREQYF. The CDR3 DNA sequence: TGTGCCAGCAGCTTGGGAAGCGGGACCCGGGAGCAGTACTTC.

The chain carries TRBV19 and TRBJ2-7; 7 nucleotides line up with TRBD1. V shed 10 bases and J 2 bases; nucleotides not matched to a gene: 5. CDR1 is LNHDA and CDR2 is SQIVND in the germline V gene (reference sequence). CDR3 length: 12 residues. CDR3 in DNA: TGTGCCACTCGACAGGGTACCTACGAGCAGTACTTC. This gives the protein CATRQGTYEQYF.

The gene calls are TRBV9 and TRBJ2-1, with 8 bases that match TRBD1. CDR3 length: 16 amino acids. Germline loops: CDR1 SGDLS, CDR2 YYNGEE. The V gene end was trimmed by 3 bases and the J gene end by 4 bases; junction bases not matched to a gene: 9. The CDR3 spells CASSGGRTGTYNEQFF. As DNA, the CDR3 is TGTGCCAGCAGCGGGGGGAGGACAGGGACTTACAATGAGCAGTTCTTC.

The gene calls are TRBV5-4 and TRBJ2-1; 9 bases match TRBD2. Germline values: CDR1 SGHNT, CDR2 YYREEE (reference sequence). CDR3 length equals 17 residues. After removal of 3 bases from V and 6 bases from J, the junction contained 13 bases not matched to a gene. The CDR3 sequence: CASSSPPLAGTSNEQFF. DNA of the CDR3: TGTGCCAGCAGCTCTCCCCCTCTAGCGGGGACTTCCAATGAGCAGTTCTTC.